Following are 18 T cell receptor beta chains from one sample sequenced in a study of cytomegalovirus exposure and HLA in healthy donors. 60 Vbeta and 13 Jbeta primers were used in PCR. Generated by immunoSEQ multiplex PCR, the TCRdb table keeps only in-frame clones and is missing some. The table has 150,000 to 200,000 clones, over 75% seen once. Sequenced input: PBMCs. The receptors were sampled from a woman aged 50 to 60 in good health and CMV-seronegative.

The chain joins TRBV5-8 to TRBJ2-1, with 8 positions matching TRBD2. The CDR3 is 14 amino acids. In germline, CDR1 is SGHTS, CDR2 YDEGEE. V lost 4 bases and J lost 10; bases outside the gene matches: 10. The CDR3 DNA follows: TGTGCCAGCAGCCGCACTAGCGGCCCACAAGAGCAGTTCTTC. It encodes CASSRTSGPQEQFF.

The table lists this clone with a few counts. The gene calls are TRBV5-1 and TRBJ2-5, with D possibly matching TRBD2 (5 bases). Trimming left V 5 bases short and J 1 base short, with 12 bases between. The CDR3 runs to 14 residues. Looked up from germline, CDR1 is SGHRS and CDR2 is YFSETQ. For the CDR3, the DNA is TGCGCCAGCAGTCCCCGGGGTGTCCAAGAGACCCAGTACTTC. Translating it yields CASSPRGVQETQYF.

Points on this clone: The junction does not match germline at one end; this may be a read error. The rearrangement uses TRBV7-9 and TRBJ1-5, with TRBD1 matching over 8 bases. Per the germline V gene, CDR1 is SEHNR and CDR2 is FQNEAQ (reference sequence). The CDR3 sequence is 16 residues long. The CDR3 protein is CSSSPITGGSNQPQHF. The CDR3 DNA follows: TGTTCCAGCAGCCCCATTACAGGGGGGAGCAATCAGCCCCAGCATTTT.

This clone came up once. V and J are TRBV30 and TRBJ2-6; TRBD2 is a possible D gene (6 bases). Trimming took off 0 bases at V and 0 bases at J, with 15 bases between the two ends. Germline V CDR1 and CDR2: GTSNPN, SVGIG (reference sequence). This CDR3 has 18 amino acids. CDR3 DNA sequence: TGTGCCTGGAGTGTTATACGGGGGACCTACTCTGGGGCCAACGTCCTGACTTTC. It specifies CAWSVIRGTYSGANVLTF.

The V and J genes are TRBV5-6 and TRBJ1-1, with unresolved D. Germline V CDR1 and CDR2: SGHDT, YYEEEE. The CDR3 length is 14 residues. The V and J ends lost 0 bases and 9 bases respectively, with 15 bases between them. The CDR3 DNA sequence: TGTGCCAGCAGCTTGGTTTCGGAGGGAGAAAAAGCTTTCTTT. Its translation: CASSLVSEGEKAFF. The entire variable domain, with the rest obtained from reference TRBV5-6 and TRBJ1-1, is as follows: DAGVTQSPTHLIKTRGQQVTLRCSPKSGHDTVSWYQQALGQGPQFIFQYYEEEERQRGNFPDRFSGHQFPNYSSELNVNALLLGDSALYLCASSLVSEGEKAFFGQGTRLTVV.

This clone was counted only a few times. The rearrangement joins TRBV6-6 to TRBJ2-1, with TRBD2 matching over 9 bases. The V segment lost 5 bases and the J segment 2 bases; nucleotides outside the gene matches: 1. Germline lookup yields CDR1 MNHNY and CDR2 SVGAGI (reference sequence). There are 14 residues in the CDR3. The CDR3 region has the DNA TGTGCCAGCAGTGCTAGCGGGGCCTACAATGAGCAGTTCTTC. Residues: CASSASGAYNEQFF.

The chain is built from TRBV7-2 and TRBJ2-1; D perhaps matches TRBD2 (6 bases). Germline loops: CDR1 SGHTA, CDR2 FQGNSA. The CDR3 loop spans 16 amino acids. The ends were cut back, 5 bases at V and 6 bases at J, with 20 bases in the middle. The CDR3 loop is CASSGPKRVGRNEQFF. Here the CDR3 DNA reads TGTGCCAGCAGCGGGCCAAAGCGGGTCGGTCGCAATGAGCAGTTCTTC.

The CDR3 spells CAWSVGRTNEQFF. As DNA, the CDR3 is TGTGCCTGGAGTGTAGGAAGGACTAATGAGCAGTTCTTC. The chain links TRBV30 to TRBJ2-1, with D maybe TRBD2 (5 bases). V dropped 0 bases and J dropped 7 bases, with 10 bases sitting between them. CDR1 GTSNPN and CDR2 SVGIG come from the germline V gene (reference sequence). The CDR3 totals 13 residues.

The rearrangement joins TRBV27 to TRBJ2-6; no definite D call. This CDR3 is built from 13 residues. Trimming took 6 bases from V and 1 from J, leaving 4 bases between them. Germline assignment: CDR1 MNHEY and CDR2 SMNVEV (reference sequence). The CDR3 sequence is CASSLSGANVLTF. The CDR3 DNA follows: TGTGCCAGCAGCCTTTCTGGGGCCAACGTCCTGACTTTC.

This clone occurred once. The chain carries TRBV5-1 and TRBJ1-5; D remains unclear. This CDR3 has 15 residues. Germline V lookup: CDR1 SGHRS, CDR2 YFSETQ. Trimming took off 4 bases at V and 6 bases at J, with 17 bases between the two ends. For the CDR3, the DNA is TGCGCCAGCAGCCTAGGGAGCGGGGTAGGTCAGCCCCAGCATTTT. Its translation is CASSLGSGVGQPQHF.

The chain has TRBV5-5 and TRBJ2-5; 8 nucleotides agree with TRBD2. CDR1 and CDR2 (germline): SGHKS, YYEKEE (reference sequence). This CDR3 is 15 amino acids long. V shed 0 bases and J 4 bases; nucleotides not matched to a gene: 5. This CDR3 is CASSLAPSGLETQYF. CDR3 in DNA: TGTGCCAGCAGCTTGGCACCTAGCGGGCTAGAGACCCAGTACTTC.

The chain joins TRBV7-2 to TRBJ1-2, with a possible D match to TRBD1 (5 bases). CDR1 and CDR2 from the germline V gene are SGHTA and FQGNSA. This CDR3 contains 16 residues. V shed 1 base and J shed 0 bases, with 12 bases lying between them. The CDR3 protein is CASSLGLTVTNYGYTF. CDR3 nucleotides: TGTGCCAGCAGCTTAGGATTGACAGTTACTAACTATGGCTACACCTTC.

CDR3 amino acids: CASSIRTGSNYGYTF. The DNA for the CDR3 is TGTGCCAGTAGTATAAGGACAGGTTCTAACTATGGCTACACCTTC. The chain employs TRBV19 and TRBJ1-2; 7 bases fit TRBD1. CDR1 is LNHDA, CDR2 SQIVND, per germline (reference sequence). With V trimmed by 2 bases and J by 0 bases, 3 bases remained unmatched. The CDR3 extends over 15 amino acids.

The chain couples TRBV2 to TRBJ2-7; 11 nucleotides align to TRBD2. V lost 6 bases and J lost 4; bases outside the gene matches: 8. The CDR3 loop spans 15 amino acids. Per the germline V gene, CDR1 is SNHLY and CDR2 is FYNNEI. CDR3 sequence: CASRLAGGKSYEQYF. The CDR3 nucleotides read TGTGCCAGCAGGTTAGCGGGGGGGAAATCATACGAGCAGTACTTC.

The chain couples TRBV10-3 to TRBJ2-7; TRBD2 matches at 7 bases. This CDR3 spans 11 amino acids. Germline CDR1 is ENHRY and CDR2 is SYGVKD. V shed 10 bases, J shed 4 bases, and the junction held 4 bases outside the gene matches. CDR3 loop: CATGEGYEQYF. The CDR3 DNA sequence: TGTGCCACCGGGGAGGGATACGAGCAGTACTTC.

This clone was detected once. The chain combines TRBV27 with TRBJ1-6; D unresolved. The CDR3 is made up of 14 amino acids. The germline V gene encodes CDR1 MNHEY and CDR2 SMNVEV (reference sequence). Trimming pared 8 bases from V and 0 bases from J, leaving 8 bases between. As DNA, the CDR3 is TGTGCCAGCCGTCTAATCTCCTATAATTCACCCCTCCACTTT. Amino acids: CASRLISYNSPLHF.

In its sample, this clone was seen once. The chain uses TRBV5-4 and TRBJ2-7; D is perhaps TRBD2 (6 bases). The CDR3 has 13 residues. Germline assignment: CDR1 SGHNT and CDR2 YYREEE (reference sequence). Trimming removed 2 bases from V and 3 bases from J, with 9 bases in between. Written as DNA, the CDR3 is TGTGCCAGCAGCTTCAGGACTAACTACGAGCAGTACTTC. This codes for CASSFRTNYEQYF.

This clone was observed once. The sample has other DNA sequences that encode this CDR3 too. This sequence joins TRBV27 and TRBJ1-4; D might be TRBD1 (6 bases). CDR3 length: 18 residues. Trimming removed 5 bases at V and 8 bases at J, with 27 bases between. From germline, CDR1 is MNHEY and CDR2 SMNVEV (reference sequence). The CDR3 DNA reads as TGTGCCAGCAGTACTCACAGGGAGAGGGGCTGGAGTGGCGAAAAACTGTTTTTT. It encodes CASSTHRERGWSGEKLFF.